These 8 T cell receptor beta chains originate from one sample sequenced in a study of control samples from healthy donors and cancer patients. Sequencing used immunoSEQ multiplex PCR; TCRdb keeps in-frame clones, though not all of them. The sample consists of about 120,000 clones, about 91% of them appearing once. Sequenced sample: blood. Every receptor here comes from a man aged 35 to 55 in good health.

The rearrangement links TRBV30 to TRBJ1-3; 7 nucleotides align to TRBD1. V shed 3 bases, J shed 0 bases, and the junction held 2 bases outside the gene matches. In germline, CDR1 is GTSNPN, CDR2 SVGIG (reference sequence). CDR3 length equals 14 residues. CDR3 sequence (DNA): TGTGCCTGGAGGTCAGGGGGCTCTGGAAACACCATATATTTT. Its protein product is CAWRSGGSGNTIYF. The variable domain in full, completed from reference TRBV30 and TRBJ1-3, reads SQTIHQWPATLVQPVGSPLSLECTVEGTSNPNLYWYRQAAGRGLQLLFYSVGIGQISSEVPQNLSASRPQDRQFILSSKKLLLSDSGFYLCAWRSGGSGNTIYFGEGSWLTVV.

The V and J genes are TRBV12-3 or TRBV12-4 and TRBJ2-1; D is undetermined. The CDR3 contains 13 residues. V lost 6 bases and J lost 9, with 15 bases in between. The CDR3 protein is CASSKISTSEQFF. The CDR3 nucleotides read TGTGCCAGCAGCAAAATATCCACGTCTGAGCAGTTCTTC.

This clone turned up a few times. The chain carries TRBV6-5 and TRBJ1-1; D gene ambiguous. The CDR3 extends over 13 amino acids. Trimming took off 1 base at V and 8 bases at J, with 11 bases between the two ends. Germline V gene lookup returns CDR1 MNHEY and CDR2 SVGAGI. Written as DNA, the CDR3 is TGTGCCAGCAGTTACTTGTCAACAACCGAAGCTTTCTTT. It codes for CASSYLSTTEAFF.

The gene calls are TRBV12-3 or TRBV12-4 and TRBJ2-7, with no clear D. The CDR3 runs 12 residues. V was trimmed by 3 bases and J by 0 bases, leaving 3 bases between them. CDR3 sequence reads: CASSLISYEQYF. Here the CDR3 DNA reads TGTGCCAGCAGTTTGATCTCCTACGAGCAGTACTTC.

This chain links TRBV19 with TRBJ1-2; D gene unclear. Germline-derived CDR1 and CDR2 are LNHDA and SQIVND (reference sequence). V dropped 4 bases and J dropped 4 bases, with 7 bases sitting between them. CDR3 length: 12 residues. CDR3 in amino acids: CASSTRAYGYTF. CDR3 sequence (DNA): TGTGCCAGTAGTACGCGGGCCTATGGCTACACCTTC.

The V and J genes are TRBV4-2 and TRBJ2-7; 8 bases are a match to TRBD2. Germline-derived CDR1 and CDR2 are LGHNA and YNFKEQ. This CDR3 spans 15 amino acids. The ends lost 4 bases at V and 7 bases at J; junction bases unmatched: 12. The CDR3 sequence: CASSPSGGASGEQYF. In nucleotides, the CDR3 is TGTGCCAGCAGCCCCTCGGGGGGGGCCTCGGGTGAGCAGTACTTC.

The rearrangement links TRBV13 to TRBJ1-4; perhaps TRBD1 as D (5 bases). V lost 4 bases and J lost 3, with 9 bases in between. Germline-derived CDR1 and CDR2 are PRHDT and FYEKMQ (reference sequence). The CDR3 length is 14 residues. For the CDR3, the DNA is TGTGCCAGCAGCTCGGGGCCGGCTAATGAAAAACTGTTTTTT. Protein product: CASSSGPANEKLFF.

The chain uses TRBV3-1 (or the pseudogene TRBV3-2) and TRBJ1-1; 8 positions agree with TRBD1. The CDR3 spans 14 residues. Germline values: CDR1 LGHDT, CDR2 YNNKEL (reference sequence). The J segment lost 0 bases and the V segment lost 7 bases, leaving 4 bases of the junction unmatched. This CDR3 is CASTRTGMNTEAFF. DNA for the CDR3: TGTGCCAGCACTCGGACAGGGATGAACACTGAAGCTTTCTTT.